A selection of T cell receptor beta chains follows, all from one sample in a study of T cells expressing NK-cell markers. TCRdb re-called the 5' RACE reads and catalogs CDR3 proteins one per entry, DNA excluded. The sample includes around 280,000 distinct CDR3 sequences. Sequences were obtained from blood T cells: a sorted CD56 or NKG2C T cell subset, CD4+ or CD8+ T cells, or bulk PBMC T cells (not recorded which). All receptors derive from a man younger than 35 in good health. The CDR3 runs from the conserved cysteine through the conserved F or W.

v_call	j_call	cdr3_aa
TRBV12-3/TRBV12-4	TRBJ2-1	CASSLNSGESYNEQFF
TRBV6-5	TRBJ2-2	CASRPGESGRWTGELFF
TRBV6-2/TRBV6-3	TRBJ1-5	CASSLTGVVQPQHF
TRBV29-1	TRBJ1-1	CSVAVTGGTEAFF
TRBV12-3/TRBV12-4	TRBJ2-1	CASRWGSYNEQFF
TRBV27	TRBJ2-1	CASSLLASRIPYNEQFF
TRBV6-5	TRBJ2-7	CASSYSISGGYEQYF
TRBV12-3/TRBV12-4	TRBJ2-1	CASSSQGKYNEQFF
TRBV5-1	TRBJ2-1	CASSPEGLRGSIYNEQFF
TRBV6-2/TRBV6-3	TRBJ2-1	CASRTQLAGNNEQFF
TRBV12-3/TRBV12-4	TRBJ2-3	CASRGQGVDTQYF
TRBV5-1	TRBJ1-2	CASSPGAGDGYTF
TRBV11-3	TRBJ2-5	CASSPSLAGVQETQYF
TRBV20-1	TRBJ1-1	CSARDRGQGDPEAFF
TRBV5-1	TRBJ2-5	CASSNPRDAEYF
TRBV20-1	TRBJ2-1	CSASRPRTTSLGYNEQFF
TRBV14	TRBJ2-7	CASSQEHLAGRHEQYF
TRBV7-8	TRBJ2-3	CASSPDTGLRTDTQYF
TRBV7-9	TRBJ2-1	CASSPKHGGADSYNEQFF
TRBV4-2	TRBJ2-3	CASSRTLDTQYF
TRBV5-1	TRBJ2-4	CASSLTVAKNIQYF
TRBV5-1	TRBJ2-5	CASSEGGSLQETQYF
TRBV11-2	TRBJ1-1	CASSLEGSRNTEAFF
TRBV3-1	TRBJ2-7	CASSQSGRAPYEQYF
TRBV18	TRBJ2-3	CASSPLRLAENTDTQYF
TRBV18	TRBJ2-7	CASSRETLSYEQYF
TRBV4-3	TRBJ2-2	CASSQGVGRNTGELFF
TRBV12-3/TRBV12-4	TRBJ2-5	CASSSDGLAQYF
TRBV5-1	TRBJ2-1	CASSPGQSSYNEQFF
TRBV14	TRBJ2-3	CASSPLASSTDTQYF
TRBV12-3/TRBV12-4	TRBJ2-1	CATKTAGTGYYNEQFF
TRBV28	TRBJ2-6	CAGGKSGANVLTF
TRBV12-3/TRBV12-4	TRBJ2-3	CASSPRDRGLSPPSTDTQYF
TRBV15	TRBJ2-3	CATSRDRTARVYF
TRBV6-5	TRBJ2-7	CASSYKVGTGYEQYF
TRBV5-5	TRBJ1-1	CASSLASSGIGTEAFF
TRBV7-9	TRBJ2-2	CASSLGGLVSGELFF
TRBV6-5	TRBJ2-2	CASSYSIGQGNTGELFF
TRBV12-3/TRBV12-4	TRBJ1-3	CASSPTGPGNTIYF
TRBV4-1	TRBJ1-1	CASSQDDMNTEAFF
TRBV29-1	TRBJ2-1	CSAEAWGGGNEQFF
TRBV12-3/TRBV12-4	TRBJ2-3	CASSLVAGVEDTQYF
TRBV24-1	TRBJ2-1	CATSDPSSRILAVNEQFF
TRBV5-6	TRBJ1-4	CASSLQGGKKLFF
TRBV29-1	TRBJ1-5	CSVGLRSNQPQHF
TRBV5-1	TRBJ2-5	CASSSGTAKQETQYF
TRBV5-1	TRBJ1-4	CASSLDDGEEKLFF
TRBV12-3/TRBV12-4	TRBJ2-5	CASSPIAGVETQYF
TRBV12-3/TRBV12-4	TRBJ2-7	CASSPTGFLRGEQYF
TRBV5-1	TRBJ2-1	CASRAGGDNEQFF
TRBV5-1	TRBJ2-7	CASSSSLAGAYEQYF
TRBV6-5	TRBJ1-2	CASGGLDYGYTF